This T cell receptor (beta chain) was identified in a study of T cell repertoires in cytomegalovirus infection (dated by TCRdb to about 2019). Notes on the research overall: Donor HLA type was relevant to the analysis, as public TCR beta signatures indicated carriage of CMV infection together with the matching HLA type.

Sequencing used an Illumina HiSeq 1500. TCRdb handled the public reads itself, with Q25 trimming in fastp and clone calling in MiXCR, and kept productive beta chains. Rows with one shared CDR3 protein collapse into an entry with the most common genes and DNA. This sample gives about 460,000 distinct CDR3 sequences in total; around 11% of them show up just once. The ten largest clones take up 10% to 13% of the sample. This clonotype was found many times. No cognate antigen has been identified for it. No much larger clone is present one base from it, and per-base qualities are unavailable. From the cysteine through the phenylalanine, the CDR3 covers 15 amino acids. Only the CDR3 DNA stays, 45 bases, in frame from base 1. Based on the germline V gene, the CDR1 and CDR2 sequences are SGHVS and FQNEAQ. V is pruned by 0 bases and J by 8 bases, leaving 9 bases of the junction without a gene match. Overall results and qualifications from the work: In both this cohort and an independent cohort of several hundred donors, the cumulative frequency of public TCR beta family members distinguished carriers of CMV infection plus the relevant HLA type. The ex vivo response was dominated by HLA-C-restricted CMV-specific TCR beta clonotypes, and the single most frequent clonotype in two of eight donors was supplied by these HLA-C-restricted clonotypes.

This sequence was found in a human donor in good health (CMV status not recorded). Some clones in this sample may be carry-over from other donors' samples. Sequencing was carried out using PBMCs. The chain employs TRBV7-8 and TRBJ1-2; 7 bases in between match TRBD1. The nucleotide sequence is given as TGTGCCAGCAGCTTAGCGACAGGGCTGTCGGGGGGCTACACCTTC. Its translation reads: CASSLATGLSGGYTF.